This TCR beta chain was sequenced during a study of blood T cell repertoires in COVID-19. Study details: Some COVID-19 samples were acute and others convalescent; all came from the United States, Italy and Spain. The cDNA or gDNA used as material had been derived from T cells, B-cell-depleted T cells, or PBMCs.

Per the germline V gene, CDR1 is SGHKS and CDR2 is YYEKEE (reference sequence). CDR3 length: 15 amino acids. Germline trimming cut 4 bases from V and 3 bases from J; bases unmatched to any gene: 9. The repertoire was sequenced with immunoSEQ multiplex PCR; TCRdb's copy has only in-frame clones and lacks some. The table shows around 99,000 clones, with less than 85% occurring only once. V usage is TRBV5-5 and J usage is TRBJ2-7, with TRBD2 matching 8 bases. The origin of this receptor is a woman aged 80 or over with active or convalescent COVID-19. Material: peripheral blood. The CDR3 loop is CASSPREGLIYEQYF. The CDR3 DNA follows: TGTGCCAGCAGCCCCCGGGAGGGTCTAATCTACGAGCAGTACTTC. Using reference TRBV5-5 and TRBJ2-7 for the parts outside the CDR3, the full variable domain is DAGVTQSPTHLIKTRGQQVTLRCSPISGHKSVSWYQQVLGQGPQFIFQYYEKEERGRGNFPDRFSARQFPNYSSELNVNALLLGDSALYLCASSPREGLIYEQYFGPGTRLTVT.